This T cell receptor beta chain came from a study of blood T cell repertoires in COVID-19. The ends lost 4 bases at V and 2 bases at J; junction bases unmatched: 2. CDR1 is MNHEY, CDR2 SVGAGI, per germline. The CDR3 has 15 amino acids. TCRdb's table, derived via immunoSEQ multiplex PCR, lists solely in-frame clones and lacks some. The sample lists about 210,000 clones, roughly 80% occurring once. The source material was peripheral blood. V and J are TRBV6-5 and TRBJ2-1; TRBD2 agrees at 10 bases. This TCR was sampled from a man aged 60 to 75 with acute or convalescent COVID-19. The CDR3 loop is CASSFSGGTYNEQFF. The CDR3 nucleotides read TGTGCCAGCAGTTTTAGCGGGGGGACCTACAATGAGCAGTTCTTC.